These T cell receptor beta chains were read from a single sample in a study of T cell responses to AZD1222 COVID-19 vaccine. TCRdb's table, derived via immunoSEQ multiplex PCR, lists solely in-frame clones and lacks some. The sample holds 100,000 to 150,000 clones; around 92% are singletons and the top ten take 0.8% to 1.1%. This specimen was peripheral blood, taken on day 0 of AZD1222 vaccination. These receptors were taken from an adult in good health. Both conserved end residues are part of each CDR3. A D gene is named only where the DNA matches it firmly. Size values are once, few and many counts, or a class for expanded clones, and some rows have none.

d_gene	j_gene	abundance	v_gene	CDR3nt	CDR3aa
-	TRBJ1-1	-	TRBV9	TGTGCCAGCACCCCGACCACGGCGAACACTGAAGCTTTCTTT	CASTPTTANTEAFF
-	TRBJ2-1	-	TRBV4-2	TGTGCCAGCAGCCCGATATTATTGCTAGCAGGCCGAACCTACAATGAGCAGTTCTTC	CASSPILLLAGRTYNEQFF
-	TRBJ1-4	once	TRBV21-1	TGTGCCAGCAGCAAATCGGGGGGGACGAAGAATGAAAAACTGTTTTTT	CASSKSGGTKNEKLFF
-	TRBJ2-2	-	TRBV7-9	TGTGCCAGCAGCTTAACCCCTCTCGGGGAGCTGTTTTTT	CASSLTPLGELFF
-	TRBJ2-7	once	TRBV5-1	TGCGCCAGCAGAGGGGGTAGAACCCACGAGCAGTACTTC	CASRGGRTHEQYF
-	TRBJ1-5	-	TRBV3-1/TRBV3-2	TGTGCCAGCAGCCAAGGGATTGAACAGCCCCAGCATTTT	CASSQGIEQPQHF
-	TRBJ2-1	-	TRBV19	TGTGCCAGTAGTATAGGAGCTTCAGGCTTCCCCTACAATGAGCAGTTCTTC	CASSIGASGFPYNEQFF
-	TRBJ1-3	-	TRBV15	TGTGCCACCAGCAGAGGGACGGCGGTTGGCACCATATATTTT	CATSRGTAVGTIYF
-	TRBJ2-3	-	TRBV7-9	TGTGCCAGCAGCTTAGAACTCCGATCAGATACGCAGTATTTT	CASSLELRSDTQYF
-	TRBJ1-5	-	TRBV19	TGTGCCAGTGCCGGGAGCGCGGATCAGCCCCAGCATTTT	CASAGSADQPQHF
TRBD2	TRBJ2-7	-	TRBV9	TGTGCCAGCAGCGGCAGCGGGAGTGGGTACGAGCAGTACTTC	CASSGSGSGYEQYF
-	TRBJ1-5	-	TRBV3-1/TRBV3-2	TGTGCCAGCAGCCAAGATCCGGGGCGGGGGCAGCCCCAGCATTTT	CASSQDPGRGQPQHF
-	TRBJ2-3	-	TRBV19	TGTGCCAGTACCTCCGGGCTTCGCACAGATACGCAGTATTTT	CASTSGLRTDTQYF
TRBD1	TRBJ2-2	-	TRBV14	TGTGCCAGCAGCCCACGGACAGGGTTTGTTGGGGCCGGGGAGCTGTTTTTT	CASSPRTGFVGAGELFF
-	TRBJ1-5	-	TRBV15	TGTGCCACCAGCAGAGGAAATCAGCCCCAGCATTTT	CATSRGNQPQHF
TRBD1	TRBJ2-3	-	TRBV6-1	TGTGCCAGCAGTGAACCGGGACAGGGCACAGATACGCAGTATTTT	CASSEPGQGTDTQYF
-	TRBJ2-3	once	TRBV19	TGTGCCAGTAGTATCGCGGGGACACCGAGCACAGATACGCAGTATTTT	CASSIAGTPSTDTQYF
TRBD1	TRBJ1-6	-	TRBV5-5	TGTGCCAGCAGCTTGGGGCTTGGGACAGGGGCGTCACCCCTCCACTTT	CASSLGLGTGASPLHF
-	TRBJ2-7	-	TRBV21-1	TGTGCCAGCAACATGAGGGGACTAGCGGGCCCATCCTACGAGCAGTACTTC	CASNMRGLAGPSYEQYF
TRBD1	TRBJ2-2	-	TRBV5-1	TGCGCCAGCAGCTCCCAGGGACAGGGATACACCGGGGAGCTGTTTTTT	CASSSQGQGYTGELFF
TRBD1	TRBJ1-2	once	TRBV5-1	TGCGCCAGCAGCTTGGATCCGGGGACAGGGATCTATGGCTACACCTTC	CASSLDPGTGIYGYTF
-	TRBJ2-7	once	TRBV13	TGTGCCAGCAGCATGAGGGGGGGTCTCTACGAGCAGTACTTC	CASSMRGGLYEQYF
-	TRBJ1-2	-	TRBV5-1	TGCGCCAGCAGCTTGGAGGGGACGTCCGATGGCTACACCTTC	CASSLEGTSDGYTF
-	TRBJ1-5	once	TRBV19	TGTGCCAGTAGTATACCGGGCAGCTATCAGCCCCAGCATTTT	CASSIPGSYQPQHF
-	TRBJ1-3	-	TRBV19	TGTGCCAGTAGTAATACAAACCGGTGGGGAAACACCATATATTTT	CASSNTNRWGNTIYF
TRBD2	TRBJ2-7	-	TRBV7-2	TGTGCCAGCAGCTTATTGGCGGGAGTTTACGAGCAGTACTTC	CASSLLAGVYEQYF
-	TRBJ1-4	-	TRBV28	TGTGCCAGCAGTTTATTGCAGACAACTAATGAAAAACTGTTTTTT	CASSLLQTTNEKLFF
-	TRBJ1-1	-	TRBV10-3	TGTGCCATCAGCCAGAACACTGAAGCTTTCTTT	CAISQNTEAFF
-	TRBJ2-7	few	TRBV27	TGTGCCAGCAGCACCTTCCTCCGGACTCCGATCGGGCAGTACTTC	CASSTFLRTPIGQYF
TRBD1	TRBJ2-7	-	TRBV11-2	TGTGCCAGCAGCTCCGGGACAGGGTTCGTCGGCAGTAACGAGCAGTACTTC	CASSSGTGFVGSNEQYF
-	TRBJ2-1	once	TRBV12-3/TRBV12-4	TGTGCCAGCAGCCGGAGCTACAATGAGCAGTTCTTC	CASSRSYNEQFF
-	TRBJ2-5	once	TRBV3-1/TRBV3-2	TGTGCCAGCAGCCAAGGCTTGACTCCGGGACACGGGGAGACCCAGTACTTC	CASSQGLTPGHGETQYF
-	TRBJ2-5	-	TRBV7-8	TGTGCCAGCAGCTTAGACTGGTTAGGGACCCAGTACTTC	CASSLDWLGTQYF
TRBD2	TRBJ2-7	-	TRBV5-5	TGTGCCAGCAGCTTGGCCGGACTAGCGGGAGACGGGGGGGCCTACGAGCAGTACTTC	CASSLAGLAGDGGAYEQYF
TRBD1	TRBJ1-1	-	TRBV30	TGTGCCTGGGCGGGACAGATGAACACTGAAGCTTTCTTT	CAWAGQMNTEAFF
-	TRBJ1-2	-	TRBV6-1	TGTGCCAGCAGTGAACAGCGATATGGCTACACCTTC	CASSEQRYGYTF
-	TRBJ2-7	-	TRBV2	TGTGCCAGCGTCGCCGAATCCGGCGGGAACTACGAGCAGTACTTC	CASVAESGGNYEQYF
TRBD1	TRBJ2-4	once	TRBV18	TGTGCCAGCTCACCTGAGGGGACAGGGGGCATTCAGTACTTC	CASSPEGTGGIQYF
TRBD2	TRBJ2-7	-	TRBV11-2	TGTGCCAGCAGCTTAGGTCTAGCGGGAGGGAGGGACGAGCAGTACTTC	CASSLGLAGGRDEQYF
-	TRBJ1-5	-	TRBV20-1	TGCAGTGCTAGTCTGGACTTATGGCCCCAGCATTTT	CSASLDLWPQHF
TRBD1	TRBJ2-7	-	TRBV3-1/TRBV3-2	TGTGCCAGCAGCCAAGCGGGACAGGGCTTCGCGCAGTACTTC	CASSQAGQGFAQYF
-	TRBJ2-5	-	TRBV5-1	TGCGCCAGCAGCTTGGTGTGGAGCCAAGAGACCCAGTACTTC	CASSLVWSQETQYF
-	TRBJ1-6	-	TRBV7-8	TGTGCCAGCAGCCCAAATCTACACAGGGTCTATTCACCCCTCCACTTT	CASSPNLHRVYSPLHF
TRBD2	TRBJ2-2	-	TRBV14	TGTGCCAGCAGCCAAGGACTAGCGGGGAACACCGGGGAGCTGTTTTTT	CASSQGLAGNTGELFF
-	TRBJ1-5	-	TRBV6-5	TGTGCCAGCACCGGTGAACTCAATCAGCCCCAGCATTTT	CASTGELNQPQHF
-	TRBJ2-2	-	TRBV7-9	TGTGCCAGCAGCTTAGTACGGGGTTCCACCGGGGAGCTGTTTTTT	CASSLVRGSTGELFF
TRBD2	TRBJ2-1	once	TRBV5-1	TGCGCCAGCAGCTGGGGGGGACTAGCGGGAGGCAATGAGCAGTTCTTC	CASSWGGLAGGNEQFF
TRBD2	TRBJ2-1	few	TRBV3-1/TRBV3-2	TGTGCCAGCAGCCAAGCGATAGAGCGGGATAGGGGTGAGCAGTTCTTC	CASSQAIERDRGEQFF
TRBD1	TRBJ1-2	-	TRBV28	TGTGCCAGCAGTGAGGGGACAGGGGGAATGGGTAACTATGGCTACACCTTC	CASSEGTGGMGNYGYTF
-	TRBJ1-1	-	TRBV30	TGTGCCTGGAGTGTACTGAGTGAAGCTTTCTTT	CAWSVLSEAFF
TRBD2	TRBJ2-3	-	TRBV7-8	TGTGCCAGCAGCCGGAGCCCCCGCGGGAGAAGCACAGATACGCAGTATTTT	CASSRSPRGRSTDTQYF
-	TRBJ1-1	once	TRBV7-9	TGTGCCAGCAGCTTAGAACAGATCACTGAAGCTTTCTTT	CASSLEQITEAFF